Presented here are 25 T cell receptor beta chains from one specimen sequenced in a study of early T cells in non-severe SARS-CoV-2 infection. TCRdb recomputed calls from the 5' RACE reads with MiXCR, one row per CDR3 protein. The sample contains some 31,000 distinct CDR3 sequences, under 6% of which appear only once. Sample: whole blood. These receptors were taken from an adult who was a healthcare worker with PCR-confirmed SARS-CoV-2 infection or an uninfected control (not recorded which).

This clonotype has at least ten counts. The chain joins TRBV20-1 to TRBJ2-3; TRBD2 agrees at 12 bases. The CDR3 has 18 residues. The V gene's germline CDR1 is DFQATT and CDR2 SNEGSKA (reference sequence). Unmatched junction bases numbered 14, after V lost 1 base and J lost 6 bases. The CDR3 DNA reads TGCAGTGCTAGAGTCTCGACTAGCGGGAGTTGGGCACCTGATACGCAGTATTTT. Translating it yields CSARVSTSGSWAPDTQYF.

The chain combines TRBV7-7 with TRBJ2-7; D perhaps matches TRBD1 (6 bases). Germline lookup yields CDR1 SSHAT and CDR2 FNYEAQ (reference sequence). The CDR3 is made up of 15 amino acids. The V gene lost 3 bases and the J gene lost 0 bases, with 12 bases spanning the gap. CDR3 sequence reads: CASSLKTGASYEQYV. Written as DNA, the CDR3 is TGTGCCAGCAGCTTGAAGACAGGAGCCTCCTACGAGCAGTACGTC.

This clonotype was found a few times. J is TRBJ2-5 and V is TRBV7-8, with 12 positions matching TRBD2. CDR1 and CDR2 from the germline V gene are SGHVS and FQNEAQ. This CDR3 is built from 17 residues. V lost 0 bases, J lost 5 bases, and 7 bases stayed unmatched. The CDR3, as DNA: TGTGCCAGCAGCTTAGCGGGTCTAGCGGGAGGGTTGGAGACCCAGTACTTC. It yields the protein CASSLAGLAGGLETQYF.

Judged by abundance, this clonotype is medium-sized (0.01 to 0.1%). The V and J genes are TRBV5-1 and TRBJ2-7, with TRBD1 matching over 8 bases. The CDR3 is 14 amino acids. The germline V gene has CDR1 SGHRS and CDR2 YFSETQ. After removal of 0 bases from V and 4 bases from J, the junction contained 3 bases not matched to a gene. The CDR3: CASSLGTGTYEQYV. The CDR3 DNA follows: TGCGCCAGCAGCTTGGGGACAGGGACATACGAGCAGTACGTC.

V gene TRBV12-3 or TRBV12-4 combines with J gene TRBJ2-1; weak D call: TRBD2 (5 bases). Trimming cost V 6 bases and J 0 bases, with 12 bases left between them. CDR3 size: 15 residues. The CDR3 spells CASSIGLSSYNEQFF. The CDR3 DNA follows: TGTGCCAGCAGCATCGGACTGAGCTCCTACAATGAGCAGTTCTTC.

In this sample, this clonotype turned up a few times. The chain joins TRBV5-4 to TRBJ1-1, with TRBD1 matching over 9 bases. The CDR3 contains 15 residues. Germline values: CDR1 SGHNT, CDR2 YYREEE (reference sequence). The trim removed 4 bases at V and 2 bases at J, leaving 6 bases unmatched. The DNA of the CDR3 is TGTGCCAGCAGCGGCAAACAGGGGGCCAACACTGAAGCTTTCTTT. This codes for CASSGKQGANTEAFF.

The chain recombines TRBV25-1 with TRBJ1-2; possibly TRBD1 for D (6 bases). Germline V gives CDR1 MGHDK, CDR2 SYGVNS. Trimming took off 2 bases at V and 6 bases at J, with 16 bases between the two ends. CDR3 length: 15 amino acids. This CDR3 reads CASSEPQGRLDGYTF. Here the CDR3 DNA reads TGTGCCAGCAGTGAACCACAGGGAAGGCTGGATGGCTACACCTTC.

This clonotype occurred many times. The genes are TRBV6-2 or TRBV6-3 and TRBJ1-5; D gene ambiguous. V was pared by 4 bases and J by 0 bases, with 13 bases between. The CDR3 has 16 residues. Germline values: CDR1 MNHEY, CDR2 SVGEGT. CDR3 nucleotide sequence: TGTGCCAGCAGTTCAGACGGAGGATATAGCAATCAGCCCCAGCATTTT. This encodes CASSSDGGYSNQPQHF.

This clonotype was seen repeatedly, ten times or more. The gene calls are TRBV12-3 or TRBV12-4 and TRBJ2-2, with no clear D. CDR3 length: 13 amino acids. The V gene lost 7 bases and the J gene lost 0 bases, with 6 bases spanning the gap. The CDR3 DNA reads TGTGCCAGCAACGGGCCGAACACCGGGGAGCTGTTTTTT. Amino acids: CASNGPNTGELFF.

This clonotype was recorded many times. The chain employs TRBV2 and TRBJ2-3, with 12 bases lining up with TRBD2. The trim removed 5 bases at V and 0 bases at J, leaving 6 bases unmatched. CDR3 length: 17 amino acids. CDR1 is SNHLY, CDR2 FYNNEI, per germline. CDR3 residues: CASSPWTSGTSTDTQYF. Here the CDR3 DNA reads TGTGCCAGCAGTCCTTGGACTAGCGGGACTAGCACAGATACGCAGTATTTT.

The chain joins TRBV7-9 to TRBJ2-2, with a possible D match to TRBD1 (5 bases). The length of the CDR3 is 16 residues. The V gene lost 8 bases and the J gene lost 0 bases, with 16 bases spanning the gap. The germline V gene encodes CDR1 SEHNR and CDR2 FQNEAQ (reference sequence). The CDR3 bases are TGTGCCAGCGAGACAATAACAGGTCCGAACACCGGGGAGCTGTTTTTT. Protein product: CASETITGPNTGELFF.

The chain carries TRBV13 and TRBJ2-3; 9 positions agree with TRBD2. CDR3 length: 15 amino acids. CDR1 and CDR2 (germline): PRHDT, FYEKMQ (reference sequence). Trimming cost V 1 base and J 5 bases; bases outside gene matches: 4. In DNA, the CDR3 is TGTGCCAGCAGCTTAGTAGCGGGAGAACGAGATACGCAGTATTTT. Its protein product is CASSLVAGERDTQYF.

This clonotype was counted ten times or more. The chain combines TRBV4-3 with TRBJ2-7, with TRBD2 matching over 8 bases. The CDR3 runs to 15 residues. Germline V gives CDR1 LGHNA, CDR2 YSLEER. J was trimmed by 2 bases and V by 3 bases; bases with no gene match: 6. This chain's CDR3 is CASSQSTSGPYEQYV. Here the CDR3 DNA reads TGCGCCAGCAGCCAGAGTACTAGCGGCCCCTACGAGCAGTACGTC.

This clonotype showed up just a few times. The chain joins TRBV7-3 to TRBJ2-2, with D perhaps TRBD1 or TRBD2 (5 bases each). The V end lost 2 bases, the J end lost 1 base, and 14 bases lay between the germline ends. The germline V gene has CDR1 SGHTA and CDR2 FQGTGA. This CDR3 has 17 residues. The CDR3 coding sequence is TGTGCCAGCAGCTTACTACCACGGGGCCTGAACACCGGGGAGCTGTTTTTT. Translating gives CASSLLPRGLNTGELFF.

This clonotype has a single count. Since a much larger clone is just one base distant, this may be a read error. V is TRBV20-1 and J is TRBJ2-7, with D perhaps matching TRBD1 or TRBD2 (5 bases each). The V and J ends lost 3 bases and 1 base respectively, with 19 bases between them. CDR1 and CDR2 from the germline V gene are DFQATT and SNEGSKA (reference sequence). This CDR3 has 16 residues. In DNA, the CDR3 is TGCAGTGCTAGCTCCCTGGGGCAGGAGGCTTCCTACGAGCAGTACTTC. Its protein product is CSASSLGQEASYEQYF.

V gene TRBV11-2 combines with J gene TRBJ2-1, with TRBD2 matching over 9 bases. V was clipped by 0 bases and J by 9 bases; unmatched bases: 9. Germline CDR1 is SGHAT and CDR2 is FQNNGV. The CDR3 runs to 16 residues. The CDR3 sequence is CASSLDLAGVFSEQFF. The CDR3 nucleotides are TGTGCCAGCAGCTTAGATTTAGCGGGAGTATTCAGTGAGCAGTTCTTC.

This clonotype was detected many times. The rearrangement joins TRBV5-4 to TRBJ2-3, with D possibly TRBD2 on 6 matching bases. V was pared by 3 bases and J by 3 bases, with 14 bases between. CDR1 is SGHNT and CDR2 is YYREEE in the germline V gene (reference sequence). CDR3 length: 15 amino acids. Here the CDR3 DNA reads TGTGCCAGCAGCTCTCAAGCGGGTATGACAGATACGCAGTATTTT. Its translation is CASSSQAGMTDTQYF.

This clonotype showed up just a few times. The chain joins TRBV6-5 to TRBJ1-1; no firm D call. Trimming stripped 2 bases from V and 3 bases from J, with 10 bases between. In germline, CDR1 is MNHEY, CDR2 SVGAGI. The CDR3 totals 14 residues. CDR3 DNA: TGTGCCAGCAGTTACGCCAGGTGGGACACTGAAGCTTTCTTT. This codes for CASSYARWDTEAFF.

This clonotype came up many times. This chain uses TRBV6-5 with TRBJ2-7; the match to TRBD1 covers 7 bases. In germline, CDR1 is MNHEY, CDR2 SVGAGI. The CDR3 covers 14 residues. Trimming at V came to 5 bases and at J to 4 bases, leaving 8 bases not matched to a gene. For the CDR3, the DNA is TGTGCCAGCAGTCGACAGGGTAATCGGTACGAGCAGTACTTC. Residues: CASSRQGNRYEQYF.

V gene TRBV12-3 or TRBV12-4 combines with J gene TRBJ2-7, with 9 bases matching TRBD1. V dropped 3 bases and J dropped 3; count of bases not matched to a gene: 3. The CDR3 spans 14 residues. The CDR3 bases are TGTGCCAGCAGTTTGACAGGGGGGTACTACGAGCAGTACTTC. Its protein is CASSLTGGYYEQYF.

The CDR3 here is CASSQEEGDSNQPQHF. The CDR3 DNA reads TGCGCCAGCAGCCAAGAAGAGGGAGATAGCAATCAGCCCCAGCATTTT. The chain is built from TRBV4-3 and TRBJ1-5; no reliable D call. V was shortened by 0 bases and J by 0 bases, with 9 bases between the two germline ends. The germline gives CDR1 LGHNA, CDR2 YSLEER. CDR3 length: 16 amino acids.

This clonotype was recorded at least ten times. The CDR3 DNA reads TGTGCCAGCAGGACAGGCGGGGCCTCATTCTCGGGAGATACGCAGTATTTT. This gives the protein CASRTGGASFSGDTQYF. J is TRBJ2-3 and V is TRBV7-2; D assignment may be TRBD1 or TRBD2 (6 bases each). This CDR3 spans 17 amino acids. Trimming pared 6 bases from V and 5 bases from J, leaving 24 bases between. Per germline, CDR1 SGHTA and CDR2 FQGNSA.

The V and J genes are TRBV7-3 and TRBJ1-5; D gene ambiguous. In germline, CDR1 is SGHTA, CDR2 FQGTGA. V lost 1 base and J 1 base, leaving 8 bases between the germline ends. This CDR3 region has 15 residues. The DNA of the CDR3 is TGTGCCAGCAGCTTAAAGGGAGGGAGCAATCAGCCCCAGCATTTT. Translation gives CASSLKGGSNQPQHF.

V gene TRBV12-3 or TRBV12-4 combines with J gene TRBJ2-7; 8 nucleotides align to TRBD2. This CDR3 spans 17 amino acids. The junction had 15 bases not matched to a gene; V was cut back by 5 bases and J by 3 bases. CDR3 sequence (DNA): TGTGCCAGCAGTCACTCTATGGGACTAGAGACCTACTACGAGCAGTACGTC. It specifies CASSHSMGLETYYEQYV.

This chain connects TRBV7-9 to TRBJ2-1, with TRBD2 matching 7 bases. Germline lookup yields CDR1 SEHNR and CDR2 FQNEAQ (reference sequence). J lost 6 bases, V lost 5 bases, and 13 bases had no gene match. The CDR3 is 16 amino acids. CDR3 amino acids: CASSPPRGEATNEQFF. Written as DNA, the CDR3 is TGTGCCAGCAGCCCACCCCGGGGGGAGGCCACCAATGAGCAGTTCTTC.